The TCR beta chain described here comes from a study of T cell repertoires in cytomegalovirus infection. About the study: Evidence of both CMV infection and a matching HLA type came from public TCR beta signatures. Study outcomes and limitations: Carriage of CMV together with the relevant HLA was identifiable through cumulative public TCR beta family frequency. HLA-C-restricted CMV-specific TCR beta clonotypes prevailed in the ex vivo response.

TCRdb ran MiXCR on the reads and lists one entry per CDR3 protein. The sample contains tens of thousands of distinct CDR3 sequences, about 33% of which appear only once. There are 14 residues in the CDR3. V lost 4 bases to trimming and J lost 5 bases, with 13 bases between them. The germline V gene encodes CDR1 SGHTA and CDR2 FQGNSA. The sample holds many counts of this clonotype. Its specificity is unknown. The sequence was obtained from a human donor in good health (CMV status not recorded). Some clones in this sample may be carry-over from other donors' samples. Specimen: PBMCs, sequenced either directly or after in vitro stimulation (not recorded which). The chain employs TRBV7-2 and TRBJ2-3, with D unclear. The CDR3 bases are TGTGCCAGCAGCTACACCATCGACGGAGATACGCAGTATTTT. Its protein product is CASSYTIDGDTQYF.